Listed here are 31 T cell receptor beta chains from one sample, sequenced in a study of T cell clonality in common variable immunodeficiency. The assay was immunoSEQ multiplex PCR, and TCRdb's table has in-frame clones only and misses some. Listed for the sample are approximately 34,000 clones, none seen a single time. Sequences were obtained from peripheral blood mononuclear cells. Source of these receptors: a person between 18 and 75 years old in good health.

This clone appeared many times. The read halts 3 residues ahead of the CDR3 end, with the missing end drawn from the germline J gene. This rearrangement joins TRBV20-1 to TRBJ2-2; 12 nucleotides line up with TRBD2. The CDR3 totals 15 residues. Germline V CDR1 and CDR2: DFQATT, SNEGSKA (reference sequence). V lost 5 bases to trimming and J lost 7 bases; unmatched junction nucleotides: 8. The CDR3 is CSARLAGGRDGELFF. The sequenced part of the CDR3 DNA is TGCAGTGCTCGTCTAGCGGGGGGGAGGGACGGGGAG.

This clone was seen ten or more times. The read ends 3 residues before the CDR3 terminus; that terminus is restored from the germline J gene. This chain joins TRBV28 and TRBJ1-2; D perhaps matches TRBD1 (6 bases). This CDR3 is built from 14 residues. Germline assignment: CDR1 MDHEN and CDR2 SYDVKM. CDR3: CASTFFGGLKGYTF. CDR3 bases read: TGTGCCAGCACCTTCTTCGGGGGGCTAAAAGGC.

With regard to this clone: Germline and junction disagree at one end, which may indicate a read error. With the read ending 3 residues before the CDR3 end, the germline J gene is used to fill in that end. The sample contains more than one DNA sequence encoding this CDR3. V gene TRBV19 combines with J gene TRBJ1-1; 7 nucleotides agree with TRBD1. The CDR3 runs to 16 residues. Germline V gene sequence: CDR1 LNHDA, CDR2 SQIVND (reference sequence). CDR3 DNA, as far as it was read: TGTGCCAGTAGTTCCCACGACAGGGCCGCGAACACCGAA. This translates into CASSSHDRAANTE. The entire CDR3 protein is CASSSHDRAANTEAFF.

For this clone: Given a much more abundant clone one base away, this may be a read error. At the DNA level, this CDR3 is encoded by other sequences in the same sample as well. CDR3: CASSFDSYGYTF. The CDR3 bases that were read are TGTGCTAGCAGCTTTGACAGCTATGGC. This chain uses TRBV7-2 with TRBJ1-2, with D perhaps matching TRBD1 (5 bases). Read coverage stops 3 residues before the CDR3 terminus; the germline J gene supplies the remainder. Germline lookup yields CDR1 SGHTA and CDR2 FQGNSA. This CDR3 has 12 residues.

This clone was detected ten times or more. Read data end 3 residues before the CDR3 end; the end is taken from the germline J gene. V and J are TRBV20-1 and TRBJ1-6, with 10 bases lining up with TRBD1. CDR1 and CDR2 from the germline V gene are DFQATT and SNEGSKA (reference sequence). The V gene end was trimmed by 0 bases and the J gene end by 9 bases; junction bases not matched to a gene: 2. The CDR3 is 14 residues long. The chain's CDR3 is CSAREGQGLSPLHF. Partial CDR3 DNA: TGCAGTGCTAGAGAGGGACAGGGGCTTTCACCC.

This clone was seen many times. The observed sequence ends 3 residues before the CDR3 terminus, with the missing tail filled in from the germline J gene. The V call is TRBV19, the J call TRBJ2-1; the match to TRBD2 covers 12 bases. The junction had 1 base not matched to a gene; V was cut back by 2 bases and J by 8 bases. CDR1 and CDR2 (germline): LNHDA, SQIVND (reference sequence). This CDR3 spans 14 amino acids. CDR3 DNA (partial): TGTGCCAGTAGTATACTAGCGGGAGGGTATGAG. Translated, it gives CASSILAGGYE. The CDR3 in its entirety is CASSILAGGYEQFF.

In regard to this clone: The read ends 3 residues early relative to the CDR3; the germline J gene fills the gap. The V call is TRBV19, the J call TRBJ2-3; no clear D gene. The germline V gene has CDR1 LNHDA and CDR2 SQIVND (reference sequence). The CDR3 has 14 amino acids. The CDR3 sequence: CASSMVGSNQPQYF. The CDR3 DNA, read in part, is TGTGCCAGTAGTATGGTTGGTAGCAATCAGCCG.

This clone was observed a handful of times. The chain's CDR3 is CASSEAHGRGPNYGYTF. Incomplete CDR3 DNA: TGTGCCAGCAGTGAAGCCCACGGACGGGGTCCAAACTATGGC. The V gene is TRBV6-1, the J gene TRBJ1-2, with D unresolved. The read terminates 3 residues before the CDR3 end, so the remaining end is supplied by the germline J gene. V lost 0 bases and J lost 2, with 16 bases in between. This CDR3 contains 17 residues. Germline CDR1 reads MNHNS; CDR2 reads SASEGT.

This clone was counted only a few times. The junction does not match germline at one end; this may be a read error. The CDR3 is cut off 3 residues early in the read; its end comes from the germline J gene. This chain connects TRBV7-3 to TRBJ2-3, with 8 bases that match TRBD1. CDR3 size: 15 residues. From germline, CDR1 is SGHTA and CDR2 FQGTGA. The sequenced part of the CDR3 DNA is TGTGCCAGCAGCATAACAGGGACAGGTCGAGAGACG. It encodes CASSITGTGRET. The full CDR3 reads CASSITGTGRETQYF.

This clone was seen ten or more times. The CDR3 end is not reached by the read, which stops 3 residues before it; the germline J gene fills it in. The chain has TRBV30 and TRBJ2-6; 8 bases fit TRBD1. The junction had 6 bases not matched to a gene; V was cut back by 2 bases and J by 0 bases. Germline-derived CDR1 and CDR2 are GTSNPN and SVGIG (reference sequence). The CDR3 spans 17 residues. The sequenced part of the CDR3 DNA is TGTGCCTGGAGTCTAGGACAGGGAAGCTCTGGGGCCAACGTC. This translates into CAWSLGQGSSGANV. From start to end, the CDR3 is CAWSLGQGSSGANVLTF. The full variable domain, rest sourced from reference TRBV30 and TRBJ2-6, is SQTIHQWPATLVQPVGSPLSLECTVEGTSNPNLYWYRQAAGRGLQLLFYSVGIGQISSEVPQNLSASRPQDRQFILSSKKLLLSDSGFYLCAWSLGQGSSGANVLTFGAGSRLTVL.

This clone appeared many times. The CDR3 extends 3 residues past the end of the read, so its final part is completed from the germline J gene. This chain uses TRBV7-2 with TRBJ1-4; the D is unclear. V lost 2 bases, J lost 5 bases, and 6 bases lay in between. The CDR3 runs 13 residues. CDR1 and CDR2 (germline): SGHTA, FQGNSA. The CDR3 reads CASSLSRNEKLFF. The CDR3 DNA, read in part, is TGTGCCAGCAGCTTAAGCCGGAATGAAAAA. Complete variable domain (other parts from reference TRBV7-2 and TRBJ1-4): GAGVSQSPSNKVTEKGKDVELRCDPISGHTALYWYRQSLGQGLEFLIYFQGNSAPDKSGLPSDRFSAERTGGSVSTLTIQRTQQEDSAVYLCASSLSRNEKLFFGSGTQLSVL.

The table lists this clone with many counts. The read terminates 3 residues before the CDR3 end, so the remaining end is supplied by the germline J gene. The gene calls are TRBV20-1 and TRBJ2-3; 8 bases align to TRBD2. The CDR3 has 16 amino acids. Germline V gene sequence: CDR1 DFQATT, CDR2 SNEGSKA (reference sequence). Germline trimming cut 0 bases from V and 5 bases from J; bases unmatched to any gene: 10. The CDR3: CSARDPSGSGGDTQYF. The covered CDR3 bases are TGCAGTGCTAGAGACCCAAGCGGGAGTGGTGGAGATACG.

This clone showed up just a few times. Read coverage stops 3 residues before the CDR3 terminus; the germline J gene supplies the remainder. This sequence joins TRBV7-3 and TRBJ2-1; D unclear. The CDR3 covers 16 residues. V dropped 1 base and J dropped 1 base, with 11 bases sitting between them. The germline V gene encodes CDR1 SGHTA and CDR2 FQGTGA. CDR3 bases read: TGTGCCAGCAGCTTAATGCACGGTAGTTCCTACAATGAG. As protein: CASSLMHGSSYNE. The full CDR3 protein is CASSLMHGSSYNEQFF.

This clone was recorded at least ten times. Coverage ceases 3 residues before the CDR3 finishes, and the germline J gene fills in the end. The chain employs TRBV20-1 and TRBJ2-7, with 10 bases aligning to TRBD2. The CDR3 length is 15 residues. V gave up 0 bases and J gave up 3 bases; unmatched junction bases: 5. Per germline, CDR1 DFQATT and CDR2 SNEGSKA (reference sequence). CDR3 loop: CSARDRTSGGYEQYF. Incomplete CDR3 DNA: TGCAGTGCTAGAGATCGGACTAGCGGAGGCTACGAG.

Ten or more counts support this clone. CDR3: CSETTSGTYEQYF. Incomplete CDR3 DNA: TGCAGTGAAACGACTAGCGGGACCTACGAG. The chain combines TRBV20-1 with TRBJ2-7; 11 bases are a match to TRBD2. The CDR3 extends 3 residues past the end of the read, so its final part is completed from the germline J gene. The CDR3 spans 13 residues. With V trimmed by 7 bases and J by 2 bases, 4 bases remained unmatched. Germline V gives CDR1 DFQATT, CDR2 SNEGSKA (reference sequence).

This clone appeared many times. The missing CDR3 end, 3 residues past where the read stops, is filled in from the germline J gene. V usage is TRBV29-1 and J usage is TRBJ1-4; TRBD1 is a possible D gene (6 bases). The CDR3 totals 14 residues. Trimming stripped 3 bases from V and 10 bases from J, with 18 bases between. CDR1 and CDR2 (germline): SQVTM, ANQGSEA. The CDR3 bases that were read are TGCAGCGTTGATGAACAGGGACGGGGTGGAAAA. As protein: CSVDEQGRGGK. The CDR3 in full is CSVDEQGRGGKLFF.

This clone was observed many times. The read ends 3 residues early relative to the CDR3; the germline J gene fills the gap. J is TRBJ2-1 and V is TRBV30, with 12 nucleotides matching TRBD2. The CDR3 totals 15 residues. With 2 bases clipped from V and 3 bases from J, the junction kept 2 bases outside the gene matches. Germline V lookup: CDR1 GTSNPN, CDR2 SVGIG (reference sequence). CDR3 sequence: CAWSRTSGVYNEQFF. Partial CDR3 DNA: TGTGCCTGGAGTAGGACTAGCGGGGTCTACAATGAG.

CDR3 DNA (partial): TGTGCCAGCAGCTACACGGCAGGGGGGAACGGC. This translates into CASSYTAGGNG. The complete CDR3 sequence is CASSYTAGGNGYTF. V gene TRBV11-2 combines with J gene TRBJ1-2, with 7 bases aligning to TRBD1. The read is 3 residues too short to cover the CDR3 end, so that end is filled in from the germline J gene. The CDR3 totals 14 residues. Germline V lookup: CDR1 SGHAT, CDR2 FQNNGV.

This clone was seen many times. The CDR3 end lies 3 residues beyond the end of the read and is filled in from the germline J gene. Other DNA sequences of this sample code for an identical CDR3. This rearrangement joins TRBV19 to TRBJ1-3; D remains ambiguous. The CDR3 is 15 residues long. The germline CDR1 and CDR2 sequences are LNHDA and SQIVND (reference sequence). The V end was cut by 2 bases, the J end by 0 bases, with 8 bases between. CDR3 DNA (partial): TGTGCCAGTAGTATACCCGGACTCTCTGGAAACACC. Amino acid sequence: CASSIPGLSGNT. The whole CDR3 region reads CASSIPGLSGNTIYF.

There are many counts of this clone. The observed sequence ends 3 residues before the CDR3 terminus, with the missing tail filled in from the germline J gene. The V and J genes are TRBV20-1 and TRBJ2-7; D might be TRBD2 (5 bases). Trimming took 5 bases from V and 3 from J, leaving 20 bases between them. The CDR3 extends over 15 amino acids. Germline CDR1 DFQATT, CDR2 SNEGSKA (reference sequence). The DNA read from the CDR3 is TGCAGTGCTGGATTCCGGAGACTAAGACACTACGAG. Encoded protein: CSAGFRRLRHYE. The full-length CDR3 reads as CSAGFRRLRHYEQYF.

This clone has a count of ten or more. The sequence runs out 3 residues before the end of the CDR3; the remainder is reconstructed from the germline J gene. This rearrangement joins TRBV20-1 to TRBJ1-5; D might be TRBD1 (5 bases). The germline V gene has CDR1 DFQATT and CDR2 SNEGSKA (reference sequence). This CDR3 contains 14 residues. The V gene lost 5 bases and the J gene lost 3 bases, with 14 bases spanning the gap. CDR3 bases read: TGCAGTGCTGTGGTTTCGGACACCAATCAGCCC. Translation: CSAVVSDTNQP. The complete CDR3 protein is CSAVVSDTNQPQHF.

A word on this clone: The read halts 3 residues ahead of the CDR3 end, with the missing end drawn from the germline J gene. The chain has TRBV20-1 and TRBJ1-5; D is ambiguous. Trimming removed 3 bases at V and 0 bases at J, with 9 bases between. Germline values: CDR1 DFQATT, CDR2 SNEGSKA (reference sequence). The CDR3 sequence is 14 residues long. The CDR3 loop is CSASGEYSNQPQHF. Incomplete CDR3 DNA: TGCAGTGCTAGCGGGGAATATAGCAATCAGCCC.

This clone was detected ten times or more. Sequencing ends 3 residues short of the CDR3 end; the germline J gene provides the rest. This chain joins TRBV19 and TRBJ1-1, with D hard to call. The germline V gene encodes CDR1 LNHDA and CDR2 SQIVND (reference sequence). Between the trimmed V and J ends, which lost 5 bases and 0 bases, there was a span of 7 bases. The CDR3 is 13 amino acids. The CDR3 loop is CASSGTVNTEAFF. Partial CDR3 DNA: TGTGCCAGTAGTGGTACAGTGAACACTGAA.

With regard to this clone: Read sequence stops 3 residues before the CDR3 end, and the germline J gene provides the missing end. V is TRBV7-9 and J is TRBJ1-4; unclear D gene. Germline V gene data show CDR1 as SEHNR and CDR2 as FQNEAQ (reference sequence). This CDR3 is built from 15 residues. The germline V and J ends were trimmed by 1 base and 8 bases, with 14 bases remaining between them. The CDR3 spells CASSLGSVGGEKLFF. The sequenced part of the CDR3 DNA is TGTGCCAGCAGCTTAGGGAGCGTAGGCGGGGAAAAA.

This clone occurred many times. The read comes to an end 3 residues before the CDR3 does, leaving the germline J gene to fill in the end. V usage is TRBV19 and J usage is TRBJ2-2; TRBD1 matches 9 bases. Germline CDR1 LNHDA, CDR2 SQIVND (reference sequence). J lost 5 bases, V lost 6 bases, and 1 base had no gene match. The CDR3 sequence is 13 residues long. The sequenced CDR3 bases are TGTGCCAGTAGCGGACAGGGGACCGGGGAG. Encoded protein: CASSGQGTGE. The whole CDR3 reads CASSGQGTGELFF.

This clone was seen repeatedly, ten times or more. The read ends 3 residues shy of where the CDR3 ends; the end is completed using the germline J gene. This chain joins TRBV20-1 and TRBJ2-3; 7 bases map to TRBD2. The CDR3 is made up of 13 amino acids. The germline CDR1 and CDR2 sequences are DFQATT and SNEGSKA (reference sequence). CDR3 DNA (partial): TGCAGTGCTAGAGCCTGGCGGGGGAGTGCG. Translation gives CSARAWRGSA. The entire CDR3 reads CSARAWRGSAQYF.

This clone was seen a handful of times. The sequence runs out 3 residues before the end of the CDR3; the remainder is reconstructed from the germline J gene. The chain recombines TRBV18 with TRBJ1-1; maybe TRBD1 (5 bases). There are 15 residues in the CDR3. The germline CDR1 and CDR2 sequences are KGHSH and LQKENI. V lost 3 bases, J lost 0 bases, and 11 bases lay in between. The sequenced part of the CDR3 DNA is TGTGCCAGCTCACCGTTAGACAGCATGAACACTGAA. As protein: CASSPLDSMNTE. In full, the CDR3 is CASSPLDSMNTEAFF.

Partial CDR3 DNA: TGTGCCAGCAGCTTAGCTGGGGGGACCACTGAA. Translated: CASSLAGGTTE. The full-length CDR3 reads as CASSLAGGTTEAFF. V usage is TRBV7-9 and J usage is TRBJ1-1, with a tentative D call TRBD1 (5 bases). The observed sequence ends 3 residues before the CDR3 terminus, with the missing tail filled in from the germline J gene. The germline CDR1 and CDR2 sequences are SEHNR and FQNEAQ (reference sequence). The V gene lost 0 bases and the J gene lost 4 bases, with 9 bases spanning the gap. The CDR3 is 14 amino acids.

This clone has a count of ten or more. CDR3 bases read: TGCAGTGCTGCGGGTATTTTAGGTAACGAAGAGACC. Translating it yields CSAAGILGNEET. The CDR3 in its entirety is CSAAGILGNEETQYF. The rearrangement joins TRBV20-1 to TRBJ2-5; D is possibly TRBD2 (5 bases). The read gets to within 3 residues of the CDR3 end, and the germline J gene fills in the rest. The CDR3 is made up of 15 amino acids. The V end lost 5 bases, the J end lost 3 bases, and 19 bases lay between the germline ends. CDR1 and CDR2 from the germline V gene are DFQATT and SNEGSKA (reference sequence).

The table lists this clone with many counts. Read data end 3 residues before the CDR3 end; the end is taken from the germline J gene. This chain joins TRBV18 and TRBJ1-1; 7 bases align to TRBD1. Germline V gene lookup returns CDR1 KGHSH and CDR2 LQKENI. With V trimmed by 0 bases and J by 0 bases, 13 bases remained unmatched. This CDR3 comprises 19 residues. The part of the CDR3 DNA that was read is TGTGCCAGCTCACCACCTTATCGACAGGGAAACCTCATGAACACTGAA. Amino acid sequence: CASSPPYRQGNLMNTE. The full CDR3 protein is CASSPPYRQGNLMNTEAFF.

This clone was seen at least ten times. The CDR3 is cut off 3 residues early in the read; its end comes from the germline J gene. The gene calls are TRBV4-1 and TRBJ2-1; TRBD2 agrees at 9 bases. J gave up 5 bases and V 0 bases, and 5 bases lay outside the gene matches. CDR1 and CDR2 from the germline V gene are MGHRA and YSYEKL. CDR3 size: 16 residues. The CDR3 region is CASSQDSGRGNNEQFF. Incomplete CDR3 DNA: TGCGCCAGCAGCCAAGATAGCGGGAGAGGGAACAATGAG.